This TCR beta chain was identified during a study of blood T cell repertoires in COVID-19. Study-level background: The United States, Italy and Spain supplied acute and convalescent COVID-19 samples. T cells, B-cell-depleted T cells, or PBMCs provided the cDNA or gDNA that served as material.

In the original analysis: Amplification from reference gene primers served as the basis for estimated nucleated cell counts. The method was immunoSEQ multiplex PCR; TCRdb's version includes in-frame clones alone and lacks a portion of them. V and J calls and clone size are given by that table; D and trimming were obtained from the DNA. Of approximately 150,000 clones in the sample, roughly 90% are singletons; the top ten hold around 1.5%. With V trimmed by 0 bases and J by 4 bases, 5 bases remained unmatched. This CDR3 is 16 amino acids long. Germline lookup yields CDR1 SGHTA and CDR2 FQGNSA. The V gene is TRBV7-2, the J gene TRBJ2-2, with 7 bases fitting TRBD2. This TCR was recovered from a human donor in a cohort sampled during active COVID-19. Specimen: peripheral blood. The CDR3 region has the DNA TGTGCCAGCAGCTTAGCGACGACTAGCTCCACCGGGGAGCTGTTTTTT. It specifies CASSLATTSSTGELFF.